The text below deals with one TCR beta chain. This entry is derived from a study of cytomegalovirus exposure and HLA in healthy donors. This CDR3 has 12 amino acids. Trimming removed 0 bases at V and 7 bases at J, with 5 bases between. Germline V gene sequence: CDR1 SGDLS, CDR2 YYNGEE. The PCR ran on 60 Vbeta and 13 Jbeta primers. Method: immunoSEQ multiplex PCR; TCRdb's copy keeps in-frame clones and lacks some. The sample yields approximately 87,000 clones, about 83% seen once. This clonotype was sampled from a young woman in good health and CMV-seropositive. V and J are TRBV9 and TRBJ2-1, with D maybe TRBD2 (5 bases). The specimen was PBMCs. The CDR3 spells CASSVAGNEQFF. The CDR3 DNA reads TGTGCCAGCAGCGTAGCGGGGAATGAGCAGTTCTTC. Using reference TRBV9 and TRBJ2-1 for the parts outside the CDR3, the full variable domain is DSGVTQTPKHLITATGQRVTLRCSPRSGDLSVYWYQQSLDQGLQFLIQYYNGEERAKGNILERFSAQQFPDLHSELNLSSLELGDSALYFCASSVAGNEQFFGPGTRLTVL.